This TCR beta chain was recorded in a study of T cell responses to AZD1222 COVID-19 vaccine. Points from the study as a whole: Reportedly, close to half of spike-specific TCRs are directed against unmutated variant regions. Receipt of two AZD1222 doses was followed by a rise in Spike-specific TCR breadth and depth.

With respect to this clone: Antigen unknown.

V was pared by 4 bases and J by 6 bases, with 6 bases of the junction left unmatched. This CDR3 comprises 16 residues. The germline gives CDR1 SGDLS, CDR2 YYNGEE. Data came from immunoSEQ multiplex PCR; TCRdb stores just in-frame clones and leaves some out. The sample has some 150,000 clones, approximately 85% seen once; the top ten hold around 7.9%. This sequence joins TRBV9 and TRBJ2-4; 14 positions agree with TRBD2. The sequence was collected from an adult who received the MenACWY meningococcal vaccine as a control. The sequencing used peripheral blood, collected 28 days after the second dose of the MenACWY control vaccine. In nucleotides, the CDR3 is TGTGCCAGCAGCAAGGGACTAGCGGGAGTCACAAACATTCAGTACTTC. Translation: CASSKGLAGVTNIQYF.